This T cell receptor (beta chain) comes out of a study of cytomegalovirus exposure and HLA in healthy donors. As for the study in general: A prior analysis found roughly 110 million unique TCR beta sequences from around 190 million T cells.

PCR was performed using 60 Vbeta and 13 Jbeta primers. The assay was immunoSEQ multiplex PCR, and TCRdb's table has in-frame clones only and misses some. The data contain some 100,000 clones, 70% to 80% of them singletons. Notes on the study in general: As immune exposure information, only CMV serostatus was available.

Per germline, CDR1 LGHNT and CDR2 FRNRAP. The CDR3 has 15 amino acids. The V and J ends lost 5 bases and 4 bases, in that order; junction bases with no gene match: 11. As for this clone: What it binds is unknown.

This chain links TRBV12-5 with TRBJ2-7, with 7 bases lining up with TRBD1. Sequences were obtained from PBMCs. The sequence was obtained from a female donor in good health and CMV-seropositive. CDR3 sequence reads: CASGVTRTGAYEQYF. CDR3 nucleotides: TGTGCTAGTGGTGTTACCAGGACAGGTGCGTACGAGCAGTACTTC. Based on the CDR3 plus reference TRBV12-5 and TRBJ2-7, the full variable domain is DARVTQTPRHKVTEMGQEVTMRCQPILGHNTVFWYRQTMMQGLELLAYFRNRAPLDDSGMPKDRFSAEMPDATLATLKIQPSEPRDSAVYFCASGVTRTGAYEQYFGPGTRLTVT.